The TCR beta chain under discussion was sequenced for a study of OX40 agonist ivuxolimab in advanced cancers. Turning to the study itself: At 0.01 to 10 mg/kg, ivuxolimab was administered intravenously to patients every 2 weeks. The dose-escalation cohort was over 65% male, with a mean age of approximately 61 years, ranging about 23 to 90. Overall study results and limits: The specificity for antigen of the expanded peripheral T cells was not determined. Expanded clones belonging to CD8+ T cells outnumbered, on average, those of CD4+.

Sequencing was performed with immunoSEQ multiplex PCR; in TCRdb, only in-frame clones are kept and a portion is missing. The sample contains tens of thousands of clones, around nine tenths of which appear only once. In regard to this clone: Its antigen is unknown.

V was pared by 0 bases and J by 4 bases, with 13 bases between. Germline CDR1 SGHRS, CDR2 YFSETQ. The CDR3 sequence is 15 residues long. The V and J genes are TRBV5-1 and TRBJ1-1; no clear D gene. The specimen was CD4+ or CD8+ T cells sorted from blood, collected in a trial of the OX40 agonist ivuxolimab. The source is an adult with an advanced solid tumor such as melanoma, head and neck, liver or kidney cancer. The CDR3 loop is CASSLGTLLGTEAFF. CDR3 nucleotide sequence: TGCGCCAGCAGCTTGGGGACCCTACTGGGCACTGAAGCTTTCTTT.